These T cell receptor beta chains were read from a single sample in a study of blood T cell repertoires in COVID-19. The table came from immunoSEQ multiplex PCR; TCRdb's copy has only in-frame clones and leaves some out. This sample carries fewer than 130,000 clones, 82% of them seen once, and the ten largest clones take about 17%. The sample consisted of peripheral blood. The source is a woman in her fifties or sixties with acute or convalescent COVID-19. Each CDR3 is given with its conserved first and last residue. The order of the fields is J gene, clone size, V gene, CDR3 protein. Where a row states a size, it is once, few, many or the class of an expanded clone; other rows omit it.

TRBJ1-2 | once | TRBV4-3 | CASSQEQGPNYGYTF
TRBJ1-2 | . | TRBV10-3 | CAISAGGQGAYGYGYTF
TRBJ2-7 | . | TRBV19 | CASSIWSDRRDEQYF
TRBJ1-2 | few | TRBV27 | CASSLGQDLDGYTF
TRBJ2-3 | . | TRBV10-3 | CAIRSGAKDTQYF
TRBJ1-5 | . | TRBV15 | CATSRDPGGGQPQHF
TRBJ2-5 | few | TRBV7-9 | CASSTGYQETQYF
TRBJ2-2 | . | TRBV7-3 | CASSLHGANTGELFF
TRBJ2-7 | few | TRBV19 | CASRNGMAEQYF
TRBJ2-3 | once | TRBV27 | CATRSVRLDTQYF
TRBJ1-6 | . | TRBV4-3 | CASSRSRDSNSPPHF
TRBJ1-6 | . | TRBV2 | CASNTGGGGNSPLHF